The 27 T cell receptor beta chains reported below all come from one sample, sequenced in a study of blood T cell repertoires in COVID-19 (dated by TCRdb to the early 2020s). The library was obtained by the immunoSEQ multiplex PCR assay. TCRdb took over this immuneACCESS table, retaining in-frame rearrangements with V and J assigned. Such tables are incomplete; in checked studies, under half of the missing clones stem from an unresolved V gene, and the remainder is unexplained. For this sample the table gives tens of thousands of clones, of which more than 75% were detected only once. The top ten clonotypes cover approximately 15% of the sample. Sequenced: peripheral blood. The origin of the receptors is a man in his forties with COVID-19, enrolled during active disease.

The chain recombines TRBV5-6 with TRBJ2-7, with 7 nucleotides matching TRBD1. Trimming took 2 bases from V and 3 from J; bases not matched to a gene: 17. This CDR3 is 18 amino acids long. The germline gives CDR1 SGHDT, CDR2 YYEEEE. The CDR3: CASSFSRTLYRGRYEQYF. CDR3 in DNA: TGTGCCAGCAGCTTCTCTCGTACCCTTTACAGGGGACGCTACGAGCAGTACTTC.

V usage is TRBV6-1 and J usage is TRBJ1-6; 9 bases map to TRBD1. V trimming: 4 bases; J trimming: 10 bases; junction bases outside the gene matches: 14. This CDR3 is 17 amino acids long. Per the germline V gene, CDR1 is MNHNS and CDR2 is SASEGT. The CDR3 DNA reads TGTGCCAGCAGTGCCCCGGGACAGGGTGTGGGGAAATCACCCCTCCACTTT. The encoded protein is CASSAPGQGVGKSPLHF.

The chain employs TRBV5-4 and TRBJ1-2; D call uncertain. Germline V gives CDR1 SGHNT, CDR2 YYREEE (reference sequence). There are 14 residues in the CDR3. V lost 0 bases and J 0 bases, leaving 6 bases between the germline ends. CDR3 loop: CASSLVQANYGYTF. CDR3 DNA sequence: TGTGCCAGCAGCTTGGTACAAGCTAACTATGGCTACACCTTC.

V and J are TRBV19 and TRBJ2-5; TRBD2 is a possible D gene (5 bases). Germline V gene data show CDR1 as LNHDA and CDR2 as SQIVND (reference sequence). V shed 8 bases and J shed 0 bases, with 19 bases lying between them. This CDR3 is built from 16 residues. In DNA form, the CDR3 reads TGTGCCAGTGCGGTGGGCGGGCCATCGTACCAAGAGACCCAGTACTTC. It is translated as CASAVGGPSYQETQYF.

This chain uses TRBV19 with TRBJ2-7; the match to TRBD2 covers 8 bases. J lost 2 bases, V lost 7 bases, and 7 bases had no gene match. The germline V gene encodes CDR1 LNHDA and CDR2 SQIVND (reference sequence). This CDR3 comprises 14 residues. The DNA of the CDR3 is TGTGCCAGTATGAAGGCGGGGGGAACCTACGAGCAGTACTTC. Translation: CASMKAGGTYEQYF.

With respect to this clone: A read error may account for a junction end that differs from germline. This rearrangement joins TRBV2 to TRBJ2-5, with 12 bases lining up with TRBD2. CDR3 length: 13 amino acids. The germline CDR1 and CDR2 sequences are SNHLY and FYNNEI. The CDR3 loop reads CASRAGLAGYEDF. CDR3 DNA sequence: TGTGCCAGCAGAGCTGGACTAGCGGGGTACGAAGACTTC.

This chain links TRBV10-3 with TRBJ1-4; D remains unclear. CDR1 ENHRY and CDR2 SYGVKD come from the germline V gene. The CDR3 extends over 14 amino acids. V was trimmed by 3 bases and J by 0 bases, leaving 5 bases between them. This CDR3 reads CAISEGATNEKLFF. The CDR3 bases are TGTGCCATCAGTGAAGGAGCAACTAATGAAAAACTGTTTTTT.

This clone turned up a few times. The rearrangement joins TRBV7-6 to TRBJ2-5; D perhaps matches TRBD1 (6 bases). The CDR3 sequence is 13 residues long. CDR1 is SGHVS and CDR2 is FNYEAQ in the germline V gene. Trimming left V 3 bases short and J 2 bases short, with 7 bases between. CDR3 amino acids: CASSLDRQETQYF. The CDR3 DNA sequence: TGTGCCAGCAGCTTGGACAGACAAGAGACCCAGTACTTC.

The rearrangement joins TRBV10-3 to TRBJ1-2; TRBD1 might be the D (6 bases). V lost 3 bases, J lost 8 bases, and 16 bases lay in between. This CDR3 has 14 residues. The germline V gene has CDR1 ENHRY and CDR2 SYGVKD. CDR3 sequence reads: CAISELAGAEGYTF. As DNA, the CDR3 is TGTGCCATCAGTGAACTTGCAGGGGCTGAAGGCTACACCTTC.

The V gene is TRBV9, the J gene TRBJ1-3; maybe TRBD1 (5 bases). The V end lost 4 bases, the J end lost 4 bases, and 18 bases lay between the germline ends. This CDR3 contains 16 residues. CDR1 and CDR2 (germline): SGDLS, YYNGEE. CDR3 sequence (DNA): TGTGCCAGCAGCCGTTCCACGGGGGGTATCGGAAACACCATATATTTT. Translated, it gives CASSRSTGGIGNTIYF.

DNA for the CDR3: TGTGCCAGCAGTACCCCCGAGACAGGTGCTAGGGGCTACACCTTC. Translating gives CASSTPETGARGYTF. The chain recombines TRBV28 with TRBJ1-2; the D gene is possibly TRBD1 (6 bases). CDR1 is MDHEN, CDR2 SYDVKM, per germline. V was shortened by 5 bases and J by 8 bases, with 21 bases between the two germline ends. This CDR3 has 15 residues.

The chain joins TRBV4-1 to TRBJ2-1, with D perhaps TRBD1 (5 bases). The V end lost 1 base, the J end lost 4 bases, and 14 bases lay between the germline ends. The CDR3 loop spans 16 amino acids. CDR1 is MGHRA and CDR2 is YSYEKL in the germline V gene. CDR3 sequence (DNA): TGCGCCAGCAGCCAAGGCATGAGACAGCAGTACAATGAGCAGTTCTTC. This gives the protein CASSQGMRQQYNEQFF.

This clone was observed a single time. This chain connects TRBV9 to TRBJ2-3; no firm D call. Trimming left V 0 bases short and J 8 bases short, with 10 bases between. The length of the CDR3 is 13 residues. Per germline, CDR1 SGDLS and CDR2 YYNGEE. CDR3 DNA: TGTGCCAGCAGCGTAGCTAATGATGGTACGCAGTATTTT. Protein: CASSVANDGTQYF.

This chain joins TRBV30 and TRBJ1-2, with D maybe TRBD1 (6 bases). The CDR3 spans 13 residues. V was cut by 1 base and J by 5 bases, with 11 bases left in between. Germline-derived CDR1 and CDR2 are GTSNPN and SVGIG (reference sequence). The CDR3 DNA reads as TGTGCCTGGAGTGCCCTCGGGACATATGGCTACACCTTC. Its translation is CAWSALGTYGYTF.

The gene calls are TRBV15 and TRBJ2-2, with D tentatively TRBD1 (5 bases). The CDR3 runs to 13 residues. Germline loops: CDR1 LNHNV, CDR2 YYDKDF (reference sequence). V gave up 2 bases and J gave up 7 bases, with 8 bases separating them. As DNA, the CDR3 is TGTGCCACCAGCAGACAGGGTGGCGGGGAGCTGTTTTTT. The encoded protein is CATSRQGGGELFF.

The chain combines TRBV6-5 with TRBJ1-6; possible D gene TRBD1, 6 bases. The CDR3 extends over 14 amino acids. Germline V gene sequence: CDR1 MNHEY, CDR2 SVGAGI. V lost 4 bases and J lost 9, with 13 bases in between. This CDR3 is CASSSPGTLSPLHF. The CDR3 DNA reads as TGTGCCAGCAGTTCCCCCGGGACACTTTCACCCCTCCACTTT.

The V gene is TRBV6-1, the J gene TRBJ2-7; unclear D gene. The germline gives CDR1 MNHNS, CDR2 SASEGT. Trimming shortened V by 3 bases and J by 0 bases, and 6 bases separated the two germline ends. This CDR3 region has 13 residues. The CDR3 region has the DNA TGTGCCAGCAGTGATATCCCCTCCTACGAGCAGTACTTC. It specifies CASSDIPSYEQYF.

This clone occurred a few times. The genes are TRBV6-1 and TRBJ1-1; D not certain. Trimming took 3 bases from V and 4 from J, leaving 15 bases between them. The CDR3 has 15 amino acids. CDR1 is MNHNS, CDR2 SASEGT, per germline. In nucleotides, the CDR3 is TGTGCCAGCAGTGACCTCGTCCAGCGGGGCACTGAAGCTTTCTTT. Translation: CASSDLVQRGTEAFF.

The gene calls are TRBV5-1 and TRBJ2-2, with TRBD1 matching over 9 bases. Germline values: CDR1 SGHRS, CDR2 YFSETQ. This CDR3 has 15 residues. V shed 4 bases, J shed 5 bases, and the junction held 6 bases outside the gene matches. The CDR3 spells CASSMETGGTGELFF. The CDR3 DNA follows: TGCGCCAGCAGCATGGAGACAGGGGGGACCGGGGAGCTGTTTTTT.

This chain joins TRBV10-2 and TRBJ1-1; no clear D. From germline, CDR1 is WSHSY and CDR2 SAAADI. V was clipped by 2 bases and J by 4 bases, with 11 bases between them. The CDR3 contains 14 residues. Written as DNA, the CDR3 is TGCGCCAGCAGTGAGCCGGGTCTGAGCACTGAAGCTTTCTTT. Translating gives CASSEPGLSTEAFF.

This clone was observed a few times. This chain joins TRBV3-1 (or the pseudogene TRBV3-2) and TRBJ2-7, with D maybe TRBD1 (5 bases). This CDR3 has 12 residues. Germline V gene lookup returns CDR1 LGHDT and CDR2 YNNKEL (reference sequence). V was cut by 0 bases and J by 7 bases, with 7 bases left in between. CDR3 residues: CASSQDRAEQYF. The CDR3 DNA reads TGTGCCAGCAGCCAAGACAGGGCAGAGCAGTACTTC.

The rearrangement uses TRBV6-6 and TRBJ1-4, with 8 nucleotides matching TRBD1. The CDR3 extends over 13 amino acids. Germline loops: CDR1 MNHNY, CDR2 SVGAGI (reference sequence). Unmatched junction bases numbered 4, after V lost 5 bases and J lost 8 bases. The CDR3, as DNA: TGTGCCAGCAGTAAGGACAGGGCCGAAAAACTGTTTTTT. Amino acid sequence: CASSKDRAEKLFF.

This chain uses TRBV3-1 (or the pseudogene TRBV3-2) with TRBJ1-1; 9 nucleotides match TRBD1. After removal of 4 bases from V and 1 base from J, the junction contained 1 base not matched to a gene. The germline V gene encodes CDR1 LGHDT and CDR2 YNNKEL (reference sequence). The CDR3 has 14 residues. CDR3 loop: CASSPGQGNTEAFF. In nucleotides, the CDR3 is TGTGCCAGCAGCCCGGGACAGGGGAACACTGAAGCTTTCTTT.

This sequence joins TRBV10-3 and TRBJ1-1; no clear D. This CDR3 has 15 amino acids. Germline V CDR1 and CDR2: ENHRY, SYGVKD. The V end was cut by 4 bases, the J end by 4 bases, with 16 bases between. The CDR3 nucleotides read TGTGCCATCAGTGGACTCCGGGTAGGGAGCACTGAAGCTTTCTTT. Its protein product is CAISGLRVGSTEAFF.

The CDR3 protein is CASSLAHPGGANTEAFF. CDR3 DNA sequence: TGCGCCAGCAGCTTGGCCCATCCAGGGGGCGCAAACACTGAAGCTTTCTTT. This rearrangement joins TRBV5-1 to TRBJ1-1; 8 nucleotides align to TRBD1. The ends lost 0 bases at V and 2 bases at J; junction bases unmatched: 9. Germline V lookup: CDR1 SGHRS, CDR2 YFSETQ. This CDR3 is 17 amino acids long.

The chain carries TRBV30 and TRBJ1-5; D is perhaps TRBD1 (5 bases). The CDR3 length is 15 residues. The germline V and J ends were trimmed by 0 bases and 5 bases, with 14 bases remaining between them. Per the germline V gene, CDR1 is GTSNPN and CDR2 is SVGIG (reference sequence). CDR3 region: CAWSVRGIGDQPQHF. In DNA form, the CDR3 reads TGTGCCTGGAGTGTACGAGGAATAGGGGATCAGCCCCAGCATTTT.

The chain uses TRBV6-5 and TRBJ1-5; a weak D match, TRBD1 (6 bases). This CDR3 region has 13 residues. Looked up from germline, CDR1 is MNHEY and CDR2 is SVGAGI. V shed 6 bases and J shed 4 bases, with 10 bases lying between them. As DNA, the CDR3 is TGTGCCAGCAGACGACAGGTAAATCAGCCCCAGCATTTT. It specifies CASRRQVNQPQHF.